The clone carrying this T cell receptor beta chain is medium-sized within its sample. Antigen: not known. All unsorted peripheral T cells were captured because whole blood was used without fractionation. The RNA source was a roughly 2.6 ml peripheral blood draw. The data belong to a study of HIV-infected patients and healthy controls. Overall study results and limits: HIV-infected patients and controls differed significantly in mean usage of eight alpha and eight beta V genes. In healthy controls, MAIT alpha CDR3s were common; in HIV+ repertoires, severely depleted.

Germline CDR1 reads SGHRS; CDR2 reads YFSETQ. Losses at the gene ends were 0 bases for V and 3 bases for J; bases not matched to a gene: 8. This CDR3 region has 18 residues. Reverse transcription used around 480 ng RNA and constant-region primers for alpha and beta. Separate chain-specific third strand synthesis with multiplexing indices produced the alpha and beta libraries. TCRdb re-derived calls from the 5' RACE reads in MiXCR, one entry per CDR3 protein. The top ten hold roughly 2.7% of the sample, which has around 21,000 distinct CDR3 sequences, around 10% seen once. The sequence derives from an adult in good health. This chain uses TRBV5-1 with TRBJ2-1, with 11 bases matching TRBD2. Source material: blood. CDR3 DNA: TGCGCCAGCAGCTTGGCCCAAACCACTAGCGGGAGCTACAATGAGCAGTTCTTC. Translated: CASSLAQTTSGSYNEQFF.